This T cell receptor beta chain was captured in a study of shared clonotypes between healthy human individuals (dated by TCRdb to about 2020). Context from the whole study: The cohort included three men and two women between 18 and 49 years of age. Per donor, three plates each were used for CD4 naive and CD4 memory, two for CD8 naive, and one for CD8 memory. To estimate repertoire size and how much clonotype sharing occurs between individuals, the study deeply sequenced the blood TCR repertoires of roughly 5 healthy adults. Different laboratories and diverse techniques were used to prepare libraries and sequence TCR repertoires, to increase sequencing depth and limit assay-specific biases. Each donor's leukapheresis produced roughly between roughly 0.94 and 9.5 billion PBMCs. Broad study findings and their caveats: Naive subsets generally had larger estimated clonotype richness than memory subsets. Higher generation probabilities were observed for clonotypes shared by all four sorted-subset donors than for non-shared clonotypes. The genetic and exposure-history diversity represented was limited by the small number of donors. Incomplete sequencing was indicated by rarefaction of sorted-subset datasets, despite the large sequencing depth. Based on pairwise subsampling, the degree of clonotype sharing among donors was expected to be affected by sequencing depth. Only blood was sampled, and tissue TCR repertoires likely differ from those in blood. Roughly 5% of naive CD4, 3% to 4% of naive CD8, approximately 2% of memory CD4, and about 0.4% of memory CD8 clonotypes were shared across a few donors.

TCR CDR3 regions were amplified from genomic DNA by multiplex PCR using the deep immunoSEQ assay. Genomic DNA extracted from each cell subset was distributed evenly over all wells of several immunoSEQ 96-well plates, and each plate served as one replicate. For sorted subsets, 200 ng of genomic DNA, equivalent to 30,000 or so T cell genomes, went into each replicate PCR. Purified libraries were measured with a Qubit 3.0 fluorometer, size-checked on a Bioanalyzer 2100, and measured again with the KAPA Library Quantification kit. Every immunoSEQ 96-well plate was sequenced on a dedicated single-read 150-cycle Illumina NextSeq 550 flow cell. In the paper's pipeline: Because the immunoSEQ output included only junctional sequences and no quality scores, the filtering could not be the same as the filtering used for full-length reads. To assign V/J genes and CDR3, sequences were annotated using PyIR, a Python wrapper for IgBLAST v1.9, with IMGT germline references. Reads were removed for weak V/J assignments (E-value above 1e-6), missing CDR3, stop codons, out-of-frame junctions, or ambiguous translated residues. V3J clonotypes were defined as sequences sharing an identical inferred V gene, J gene, and CDR3 amino acid sequence. Percentage overlap between repertoires was calculated by dividing the number of shared unique clonotypes by the size of the smaller repertoire. Three approaches were used to assess repertoire richness: RTK rarefaction, the Chao1 estimator, and Recon v2.1 estimates of unobserved clonotypes. Generation probabilities were computed with OLGA for all TCRbeta clonotypes obtained by the gDNA method from four donors. TCRdb provides this immuneACCESS table in a form limited to in-frame rearrangements. Some clones are lacking; in checked studies, under half of them reflect an unresolved V gene, and why the rest are absent is not known. The V and J calls and the clone size are those of that table, but D and trimming were determined from the DNA. Counted in this sample were about 980,000 clones; 76% of them appeared once. The top ten clones comprise approximately 1.5% of the sample.

This clone came up once. What antigen it recognizes has not been identified. Qualities for individual bases were not recorded, and no much larger clone is one base off. The donors were healthy, HIV-negative adults with no recently reported acute infections or vaccinations. All donors were Caucasian adults living in Nashville, Tennessee, USA. CD4+ T cells were enriched through magnetic negative selection, after which naive cells were positively selected on CD45RA and the remaining negative fraction served as the memory subset. Blood was collected by leukapheresis, and PBMCs were isolated by Ficoll-Histopaque density gradient centrifugation and then cryopreserved in liquid nitrogen vapor phase. Analytical flow cytometry was used to check the purity and quantity of each magnetically sorted T cell population. Each sorted fraction had its genomic DNA isolated and then quantified by UV absorbance on a Nanodrop 2000c.

The sample taken for sequencing was memory CD4+ T cells sorted from blood. In the paper's terms, the cell subset or site label means: CD45RA-negative fraction. The clonotype originates from a man aged 18 to 30 in good health.

The CDR3 protein sequence reads: CASSPIAGSTYNEQFF. The DNA sequence follows: TGTGCCAGCAGCCCGATAGCGGGATCGACCTACAATGAGCAGTTCTTC. The chain employs TRBV7-9 and TRBJ2-1, and 8 junctional nucleotides match TRBD2. Measured from the cysteine to the phenylalanine, the CDR3 is 16 residues long. The retained sequence is limited to the CDR3, 48 bases, with the frame set at the first base. Compared with germline, V lacks 5 bases and J lacks 2 bases; bases without a gene match: 8. The germline V gene (reference sequence) gives CDR1 as SEHNR and CDR2 as FQNEAQ.